This T cell receptor (beta chain) was profiled in a study of shared clonotypes between healthy human individuals. General observations from the study: Rarefaction gave evidence that sorted-subset sequencing remained incomplete despite large depth.

Note on this clone: The antigen is undetermined.

An assay was performed, and its level was deep. Original processing notes: Junction-only sequences produced by ImmunoSEQ had no quality scores, so filtering differed. The table came from immunoSEQ multiplex PCR; TCRdb's copy has only in-frame clones and leaves some out. V, J and clone size are taken as reported in that table, and D and trimming were inferred from the DNA itself. The sample lists some 2 million clones, approximately 95% seen once, with more than 0.1% in the top ten. This CDR3 region has 15 residues. CDR1 is SGHRS, CDR2 YFSETQ, per germline. Trimming took 1 base from V and 4 from J, leaving 12 bases between them.

The V and J genes are TRBV5-1 and TRBJ2-4; D not resolved. The sequenced material came from naive CD4+ T cells sorted from blood. As to subset: CD45RA+ positively selected. The receptor was derived from a young man in good health. In nucleotides, the CDR3 is TGCGCCAGCAGCTTGTTCGGCTTGCCTAAAAACATTCAGTACTTC. Residues: CASSLFGLPKNIQYF.